The table lists the clone carrying this T cell receptor beta chain with many counts. The data were taken from a study of regulatory T cells in long-lasting Graves disease. The CDR3 spans 15 residues. With 6 bases clipped from V and 0 bases from J, the junction kept 6 bases outside the gene matches. The germline V gene encodes CDR1 SGHRS and CDR2 YFSETQ. Arm-PCR of CDR3 regions and iRepertoire HTBI primers were used to build TCR beta libraries. TCRdb recomputed calls from the multiplex PCR reads with MiXCR, one row per CDR3 protein. The sample lists 250,000 or so distinct CDR3 sequences; about 19% were seen once. The time point is: newly diagnosed GD, antithyroid drugs for less than 3 months. PBMCs provided the RNA from which the TCR library was made.

This sample comprised peripheral blood mononuclear cells (PBMCs), obtained at new diagnosis, from a patient treated with antithyroid drugs. J is TRBJ2-3 and V is TRBV5-1, with 8 nucleotides matching TRBD2. This TCR derives from a female donor with Graves disease. DNA of the CDR3: TGCGCCAGCAAAGAACTAGCGGCTAGCACAGATACGCAGTATTTT. Protein: CASKELAASTDTQYF.